This TCR beta chain came from a study of cytomegalovirus exposure and HLA in healthy donors. The wider study: Researchers previously reported finding fewer than 120 million unique TCR beta sequences from about 200 million T cells.

Both 60 Vbeta primers and 13 Jbeta primers went into the PCR. Sequenced by immunoSEQ multiplex PCR; TCRdb stores in-frame clones only, minus some. Counted here are roughly 100,000 clones, about four fifths occurring once; the ten biggest clones make up more than 2.5%. Trimming at V came to 9 bases and at J to 10 bases, leaving 7 bases not matched to a gene. CDR1 SNHLY and CDR2 FYNNEI come from the germline V gene. This CDR3 comprises 13 residues. The rearrangement uses TRBV2 and TRBJ1-6, with TRBD1 identical over 9 bases. This clonotype was obtained from a male donor in good health and CMV-seropositive. The sequenced sample consisted of PBMCs. The chain's CDR3 is CARCRDRASPLHF. CDR3 in DNA: TGTGCCAGGTGCCGGGACAGGGCCTCACCCCTCCACTTT.